The clone carrying this T cell receptor (beta chain) was seen only a few times. Its specificity is not known. The data were obtained in a study of vaccination and CD4 T cells after COVID-19. The Oncomine TCR Beta short-read assay was what sequenced the DNA obtained from cultured CD4+ T cells. TCRdb reprocessed the PCR reads via MiXCR and lists one record per CDR3 protein. The table shows more than 12,000 distinct CDR3 sequences, with over 60% occurring only once. Regarding treatment: approximately 11-day PBMC culture with coronavirus spike peptide pools or control peptides (ViraFEST assay). Expansion of antigen-specific T cells with peptide pools by ViraFEST preceded sequencing of TCRs. The sample taken for sequencing was CD4+ T cells from blood, cultured in vitro. The origin of this receptor is a human donor who had recovered from COVID-19.

In DNA form, the CDR3 reads TGTGCCACCAGCAGACGCCCGGAGGAGACCCAGTACTTC. The encoded protein is CATSRRPEETQYF. The V call is TRBV15, the J call TRBJ2-5; D remains unclear. V dropped 2 bases and J dropped 5 bases, with 9 bases sitting between them. This CDR3 is 13 amino acids long. Germline CDR1 LNHNV, CDR2 YYDKDF (reference sequence).